A single TCR beta chain is shown here with its context. The entry originates in a study of OX40 agonist ivuxolimab in advanced cancers. Generated by immunoSEQ multiplex PCR, the TCRdb table keeps only in-frame clones and is missing some. This sample has 60,000 or so clones, with 80% to 85% found just once. The CDR3 extends over 16 amino acids. Germline CDR1 is MDHEN and CDR2 is SYDVKM. With 5 bases clipped from V and 5 bases from J, the junction kept 10 bases outside the gene matches. The chain couples TRBV28 to TRBJ2-1, with 9 nucleotides matching TRBD1. The material sequenced was CD4+ or CD8+ T cells sorted from blood, taken in a trial of the OX40 agonist ivuxolimab. The TCR comes from an adult with an advanced solid tumor such as melanoma, head and neck, liver or kidney cancer. The CDR3 is CASSEGGTGSDNEQFF. CDR3 bases: TGTGCCAGCAGTGAGGGGGGGACAGGGTCCGACAATGAGCAGTTCTTC.